This paragraph reports one T cell receptor beta chain. This sample was taken from a study of blood T cell repertoires in COVID-19. Study background: The United States, Italy and Spain provided the acute and convalescent COVID-19 samples. From T cells, B-cell-depleted T cells, or PBMCs came the material, which was cDNA or gDNA.

With 9 bases clipped from V and 0 bases from J, the junction kept 15 bases outside the gene matches. The CDR3 has 17 residues. The germline CDR1 and CDR2 sequences are LNHDA and SQIVND (reference sequence). Profiling relied on immunoSEQ multiplex PCR, and the TCRdb table lists in-frame clones only, not all of them. The sample consists of about 210,000 clones, roughly 90% of them appearing once. The sequenced sample was peripheral blood. This clonotype originated in a man in his 70s with acute or convalescent COVID-19. This sequence joins TRBV19 and TRBJ2-3; 7 bases are a match to TRBD2. The CDR3 loop reads CASGPTIAGISTDTQYF. DNA of the CDR3: TGTGCCAGCGGACCGACGATAGCGGGCATCAGCACAGATACGCAGTATTTT.